The T cell receptor beta chain under discussion was sequenced for a study of cytomegalovirus exposure and HLA in healthy donors. Use of 60 Vbeta and 13 Jbeta primers characterized the PCR. The assay was immunoSEQ multiplex PCR, and TCRdb's table has in-frame clones only and misses some. Of roughly 140,000 clones in the sample, approximately 84% were seen once. The clonotype originates from a woman in her sixties or seventies in good health and CMV-seropositive. What was sequenced was PBMCs.

CDR3: CASSLTGLTGELFF. The CDR3 DNA reads TGTGCCAGCAGTTTAACAGGGCTTACCGGGGAGCTGTTTTTT. This chain joins TRBV2 and TRBJ2-2, with a possible D match to TRBD1 (6 bases). Deletions cut 5 bases from V and 5 bases from J, with 12 bases between. The germline V gene encodes CDR1 SNHLY and CDR2 FYNNEI. The CDR3 length is 14 residues.